These 16 T cell receptor beta chains share one sample of origin, sequenced in a study of T cells after yellow fever vaccination. In TCRdb, the 5' RACE reads were re-called with MiXCR into one record per CDR3 protein. The table includes approximately 550,000 distinct CDR3 sequences, 15% to 20% detected once. The sequences come from PBMCs, collected 15 days after the yellow fever booster vaccination. Receptor source: a man under 40 who received the YFV17D yellow fever vaccine.

In this sample, this clonotype turned up a few times. This rearrangement joins TRBV20-1 to TRBJ2-1; 10 positions agree with TRBD2. The CDR3 extends over 16 amino acids. Germline CDR1 and CDR2: DFQATT and SNEGSKA (reference sequence). Losses at the gene ends were 5 bases for V and 7 bases for J; bases not matched to a gene: 14. CDR3 sequence reads: CSALASGRTAGNEQFF. The CDR3 DNA is TGCAGTGCTTTGGCTAGCGGGAGAACTGCGGGGAATGAGCAGTTCTTC.

This clonotype showed up just a few times. This sequence joins TRBV4-3 and TRBJ1-1; perhaps TRBD1 as D (5 bases). Trimming took 8 bases from V and 1 from J, leaving 14 bases between them. This CDR3 has 14 amino acids. CDR1 is LGHNA and CDR2 is YSLEER in the germline V gene. The CDR3, as DNA: TGCGCCAGCGGCAGACGGGGGGGGAACACTGAAGCTTTCTTT. This codes for CASGRRGGNTEAFF.

V usage is TRBV28 and J usage is TRBJ1-5, with 7 bases lining up with TRBD1. This CDR3 is built from 14 residues. Germline V gene data show CDR1 as MDHEN and CDR2 as SYDVKM. V dropped 10 bases and J dropped 4; count of bases not matched to a gene: 10. CDR3 loop: CATQGPTGNQPQHF. CDR3 coding DNA: TGTGCCACCCAAGGTCCGACAGGGAATCAGCCCCAGCATTTT. Filled out from reference TRBV28 and TRBJ1-5, the complete variable domain reads DVKVTQSSRYLVKRTGEKVFLECVQDMDHENMFWYRQDPGLGLRLIYFSYDVKMKEKGDIPEGYSVSREKKERFSLILESASTNQTSMYLCATQGPTGNQPQHFGDGTRLSIL.

The sample holds a few counts of this clonotype. V and J are TRBV6-5 and TRBJ2-7, with 7 bases identical to TRBD2. The CDR3 has 14 residues. With 0 bases clipped from V and 4 bases from J, the junction kept 3 bases outside the gene matches. The germline V gene has CDR1 MNHEY and CDR2 SVGAGI. CDR3 region: CASSYSRGGYEQYF. The CDR3 region has the DNA TGTGCCAGCAGTTACTCGAGGGGAGGGTACGAGCAGTACTTC.

The chain has TRBV19 and TRBJ2-5; TRBD1 agrees at 8 bases. There are 14 residues in the CDR3. The germline V gene encodes CDR1 LNHDA and CDR2 SQIVND (reference sequence). The J segment lost 5 bases and the V segment lost 6 bases, leaving 8 bases of the junction unmatched. The chain's CDR3 is CASSTGQGIETQYF. In DNA, the CDR3 is TGTGCCAGTAGCACCGGACAGGGTATCGAGACCCAGTACTTC.

This clonotype was counted ten times or more. A junction end diverges from the germline sequence, so it may reflect a read error. The chain uses TRBV5-6 and TRBJ2-5; 9 nucleotides align to TRBD2. The germline V gene has CDR1 SGHDT and CDR2 YYEEEE. The CDR3 spans 15 residues. CDR3 nucleotide sequence: TGTGCCAGCAGCTTTTCACTGTCCGAGGGGACTAGCCGTACCTTC. Its translation is CASSFSLSEGTSRTF. The full variable domain, in which reference TRBV5-6 and TRBJ2-5 provide the parts outside the CDR3, is DAGVTQSPTHLIKTRGQQVTLRCSPKSGHDTVSWYQQALGQGPQFIFQYYEEEERQRGNFPDRFSGHQFPNYSSELNVNALLLGDSALYLCASSFSLSEGTSRTFGPGTRLLVL.

The chain recombines TRBV29-1 with TRBJ2-7; no definite D call. The CDR3 is made up of 12 amino acids. Germline V CDR1 and CDR2: SQVTM, ANQGSEA. The V end was cut by 4 bases, the J end by 3 bases, with 10 bases between. The CDR3 protein is CSVAIRDYEQYF. Written as DNA, the CDR3 is TGCAGCGTTGCGATAAGGGACTACGAGCAGTACTTC.

This clonotype was detected only a few times. This sequence joins TRBV18 and TRBJ2-7; 10 bases map to TRBD1. The V segment lost 7 bases and the J segment 7 bases; nucleotides outside the gene matches: 7. Germline CDR1 reads KGHSH; CDR2 reads LQKENI. The CDR3 contains 13 residues. The CDR3 DNA reads TGTGCCAGCTACGCAGGACAGGGGGGGGAGCAGTACTTC. Its translation: CASYAGQGGEQYF.

This chain links TRBV2 with TRBJ2-1; 9 bases agree with TRBD1. The germline V gene has CDR1 SNHLY and CDR2 FYNNEI. The V gene end was trimmed by 4 bases and the J gene end by 8 bases; junction bases not matched to a gene: 3. This CDR3 has 13 residues. CDR3 in DNA: TGTGCCAGCAGTGCGGACAGGGGAGATGAGCAGTTCTTC. Its translation is CASSADRGDEQFF.

There are a few counts of this clonotype. This chain connects TRBV28 to TRBJ2-2, with 10 bases that match TRBD2. Looked up from germline, CDR1 is MDHEN and CDR2 is SYDVKM. The CDR3 totals 16 residues. J gave up 6 bases and V 5 bases, and 9 bases lay outside the gene matches. CDR3 residues: CASSTPSGSHPGELFF. CDR3 bases: TGTGCCAGCAGTACCCCTAGCGGGAGCCACCCCGGGGAGCTGTTTTTT.

The chain joins TRBV30 to TRBJ2-1; TRBD2 matches 11 bases. With V trimmed by 3 bases and J by 5 bases, 6 bases remained unmatched. CDR1 is GTSNPN, CDR2 SVGIG, per germline (reference sequence). This CDR3 contains 15 residues. CDR3 sequence (DNA): TGTGCCTGGAGAACCACTAGCGGGAGAAACAATGAGCAGTTCTTC. Its protein product is CAWRTTSGRNNEQFF.

This clonotype came up a few times. This sequence joins TRBV3-1 and TRBJ2-5, with 7 bases lining up with TRBD1. The V and J ends lost 0 bases and 7 bases, in that order; junction bases with no gene match: 8. Germline V lookup: CDR1 LGHDT, CDR2 YNNKEL (reference sequence). This CDR3 has 15 residues. This CDR3 reads CASSQEKGAPGTQYF. The CDR3 DNA is TGTGCCAGCAGCCAAGAGAAGGGGGCCCCCGGGACCCAGTACTTC.

A few counts support this clonotype. The rearrangement uses TRBV7-9 and TRBJ2-5; 7 positions agree with TRBD2. The ends lost 4 bases at V and 5 bases at J; junction bases unmatched: 7. This CDR3 spans 14 amino acids. Germline V gives CDR1 SEHNR, CDR2 FQNEAQ (reference sequence). The CDR3 sequence is CASSSVGGYETQYF. In DNA form, the CDR3 reads TGTGCCAGCAGCTCGGTGGGGGGGTATGAGACCCAGTACTTC.

This clonotype was found a few times. The chain joins TRBV4-3 to TRBJ2-1; TRBD2 might be the D (5 bases). The V gene's germline CDR1 is LGHNA and CDR2 YSLEER. Trimming removed 1 base from V and 7 bases from J, with 17 bases in between. The CDR3 is 16 residues long. The CDR3 region is CASSQVRGSFVNEQFF. The DNA for the CDR3 is TGCGCCAGCAGCCAAGTTCGTGGGAGTTTTGTAAATGAGCAGTTCTTC.

Only a few counts were recorded for this clonotype. The V and J genes are TRBV29-1 and TRBJ2-5, with 7 bases fitting TRBD2. CDR1 and CDR2 from the germline V gene are SQVTM and ANQGSEA. V gave up 6 bases and J gave up 5 bases; unmatched junction bases: 6. The CDR3 spans 12 residues. CDR3 amino acids: CSVPRGVETQYF. The CDR3 coding sequence is TGCAGCGTCCCCCGGGGGGTGGAGACCCAGTACTTC.

The chain has TRBV12-3 or TRBV12-4 and TRBJ1-1, with D uncertain. V was clipped by 1 base and J by 8 bases, with 8 bases between them. This CDR3 is 12 amino acids long. The CDR3 sequence: CASSLVRQEAFF. The CDR3 DNA reads TGTGCCAGCAGTTTAGTAAGGCAGGAAGCTTTCTTT.